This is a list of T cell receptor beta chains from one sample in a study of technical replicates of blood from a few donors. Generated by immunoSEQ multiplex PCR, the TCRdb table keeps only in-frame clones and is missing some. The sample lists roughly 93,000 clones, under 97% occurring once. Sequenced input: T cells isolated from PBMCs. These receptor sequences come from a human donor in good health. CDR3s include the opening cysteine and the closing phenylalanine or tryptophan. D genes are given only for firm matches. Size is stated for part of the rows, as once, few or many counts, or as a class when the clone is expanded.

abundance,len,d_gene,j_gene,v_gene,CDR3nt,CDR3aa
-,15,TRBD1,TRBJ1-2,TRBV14,TGTGCCAGCAGCTATACAGGGGGCGCTGGGTATGGCTACACCTTC,CASSYTGGAGYGYTF
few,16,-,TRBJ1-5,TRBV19,TGTGCCAGTAGCGACCAGGGGACACATAGCAATCAGCCCCAGCATTTT,CASSDQGTHSNQPQHF
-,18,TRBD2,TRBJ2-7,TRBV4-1,TGCGCCAGCAGCCCGGGACTAGCGGGAGCAGGGCGGACCTACGAGCAGTACTTC,CASSPGLAGAGRTYEQYF
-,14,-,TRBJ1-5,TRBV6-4,TGTGCCAGCAGTGATGAAAGAGGAAATCAGCCCCAGCATTTT,CASSDERGNQPQHF
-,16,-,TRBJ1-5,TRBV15,TGTGCCACCAGCCGTCAGGGTTGGTATAGCAATCAGCCCCAGCATTTT,CATSRQGWYSNQPQHF
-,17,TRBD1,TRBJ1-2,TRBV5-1,TGCGCCAGCAGCGGTACAGGGGGCGCATTATCATACTATGGCTACACCTTC,CASSGTGGALSYYGYTF
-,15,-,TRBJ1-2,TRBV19,TGTGCCAGTAGGCCGAACTTGGGGGGGTTGGATGGCTACACCTTC,CASRPNLGGLDGYTF
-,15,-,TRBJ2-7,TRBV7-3,TGTGCCAGCAGCGGTACTAAATCTACTTCCTACGAGCAGTACTTC,CASSGTKSTSYEQYF
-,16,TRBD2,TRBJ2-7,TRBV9,TGTGCCAGCAGCGTAGAGTCTAGCGGACCAACCTACGAGCAGTACTTC,CASSVESSGPTYEQYF
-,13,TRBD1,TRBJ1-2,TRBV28,TGTGCCAGCAGTCCGGGGGACAGTTATGGCTACACCTTC,CASSPGDSYGYTF
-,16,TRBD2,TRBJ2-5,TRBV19,TGTGCCAGTAGTATACTGACTAGCGGGACCCAAGAGACCCAGTACTTC,CASSILTSGTQETQYF
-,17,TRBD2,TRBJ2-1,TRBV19,TGTGCCAGTAGTATAGATTTGGGGCCGGGAGGGCCCAATGAGCAGTTCTTC,CASSIDLGPGGPNEQFF
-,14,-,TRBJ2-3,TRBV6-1,TGTGCCAGCAGCGCTGTGGGCAGCACAGATACGCAGTATTTT,CASSAVGSTDTQYF
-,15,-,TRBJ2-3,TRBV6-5,TGTGCCAGCAGTTACGGGCGATCTAGCACAGATACGCAGTATTTT,CASSYGRSSTDTQYF
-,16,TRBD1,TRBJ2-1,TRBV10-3,TGTGCCATCAGTGAGTCGAAGGGACAGGGGTACAATGAGCAGTTCTTC,CAISESKGQGYNEQFF
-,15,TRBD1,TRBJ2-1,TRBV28,TGTGCCAGCAGTTCACCCGGACAGGGTTACAATGAGCAGTTCTTC,CASSSPGQGYNEQFF
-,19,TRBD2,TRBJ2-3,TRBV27,TGTGCCAGCAGTGCCCTCCCGGCTAGCGGGAGGGGGAGCACAGATACGCAGTATTTT,CASSALPASGRGSTDTQYF
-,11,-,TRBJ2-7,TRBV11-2,TGTGCCAGCAGCTCAGCCTACGAGCAGTACTTC,CASSSAYEQYF
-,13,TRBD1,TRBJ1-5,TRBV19,TGTGCCAGTTCTGGGACAGGTAATCAGCCCCAGCATTTT,CASSGTGNQPQHF
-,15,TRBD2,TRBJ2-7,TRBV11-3,TGTGCCAGCAGCTCCCGGACTAGCGGGGGTGACGAGCAGTACTTC,CASSSRTSGGDEQYF
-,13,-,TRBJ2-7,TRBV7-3,TGTGCCAGCAGCACAGAGTCCTACCACGAGCAGTACTTC,CASSTESYHEQYF
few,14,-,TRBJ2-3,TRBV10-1,TGCGCCAGCAGTGAGGGGACTAGCACAGATACGCAGTATTTT,CASSEGTSTDTQYF
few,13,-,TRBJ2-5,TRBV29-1,TGCAGCCAGTATACAGGGACAAGTGAGACCCAGTACTTC,CSQYTGTSETQYF
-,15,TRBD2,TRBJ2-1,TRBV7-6,TGTGCCAGCAGCAAAAGCGGGAGGTCCTACAATGAGCAGTTCTTC,CASSKSGRSYNEQFF
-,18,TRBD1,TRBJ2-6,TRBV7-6,TGTGCCAGCAGCTTACGACAGGGGAAAGGGTCTGGGGCCAACGTCCTGACTTTC,CASSLRQGKGSGANVLTF
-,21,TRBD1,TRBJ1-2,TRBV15,TGTGCCACCAGCAGAGATTATGGGGGTTATTGGGCAGGGGGCAATAACTATGGCTACACCTTC,CATSRDYGGYWAGGNNYGYTF
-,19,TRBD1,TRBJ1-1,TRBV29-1,TGCAGCGCTAAAAGGCGTAGGGACAGGGAATTACGGGCGAACACTGAAGCTTTCTTT,CSAKRRRDRELRANTEAFF
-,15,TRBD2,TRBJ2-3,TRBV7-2,TGTGCCAGCAGCTTCCTCAGCGGGACCACAGATACGCAGTATTTT,CASSFLSGTTDTQYF
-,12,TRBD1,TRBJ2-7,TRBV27,TGTGCCAGCAGTTCACAGGGGCGCGAGCAGTACTTC,CASSSQGREQYF
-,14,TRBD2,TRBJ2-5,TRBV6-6,TGTGCCAGCAGGGTTGCAAGCGGGGGGGAGACCCAGTACTTC,CASRVASGGETQYF
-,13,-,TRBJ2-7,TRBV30,TGTGCCTGGAGTCCCCCCCCTATCTACGAGCAGTACTTC,CAWSPPPIYEQYF
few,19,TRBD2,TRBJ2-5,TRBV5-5,TGTGCCAGCAGCTTGGAGGGGGCAAGGGGACTAGCGGGTAAAGAGACCCAGTACTTC,CASSLEGARGLAGKETQYF
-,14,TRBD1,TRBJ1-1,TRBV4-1,TGCGCCAGCAGCCAGACAGGGTTGGACACTGAAGCTTTCTTT,CASSQTGLDTEAFF
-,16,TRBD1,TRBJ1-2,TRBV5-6,TGTGCCAGCAGCCCGGGACAGGGTAGGACGGCATATGGCTACACCTTC,CASSPGQGRTAYGYTF
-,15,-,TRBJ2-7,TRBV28,TGTGCCAGCAGTGGGCGGGCAGGGGCTTTCTACGAGCAGTACTTC,CASSGRAGAFYEQYF
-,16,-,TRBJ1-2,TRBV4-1,TGCGCCAGCAGCCAAGGACGGGGGGGGAGGTACTATGGCTACACCTTC,CASSQGRGGRYYGYTF
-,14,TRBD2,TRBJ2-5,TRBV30,TGTGCCTGGAGGGCTAGCGGGGCGCAAGAGACCCAGTACTTC,CAWRASGAQETQYF
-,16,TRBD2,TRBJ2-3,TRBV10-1,TGCGCCAGCAGTGAGTTTAGAGTAGCGGGGGCCGATACGCAGTATTTT,CASSEFRVAGADTQYF
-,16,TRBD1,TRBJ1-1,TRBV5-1,TGCGCCAGCAGCATCCAGGGGGCCAATGACAACACTGAAGCTTTCTTT,CASSIQGANDNTEAFF
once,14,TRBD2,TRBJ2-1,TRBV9,TGTGCCAGCAGCGGCGGGGGCTCCTACAATGAGCAGTTCTTC,CASSGGGSYNEQFF
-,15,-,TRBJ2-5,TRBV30,TGTGCCTGGGAGCCACTAGCACTGACCCAAGAGACCCAGTACTTC,CAWEPLALTQETQYF
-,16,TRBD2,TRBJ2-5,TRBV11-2,TGTGCCAGCAGCCGTAGGACTAGCGGGAGAGAAGAGACCCAGTACTTC,CASSRRTSGREETQYF
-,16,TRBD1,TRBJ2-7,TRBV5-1,TGCGCCAGCAGCTCAATCCGGGACAGGGGGCTCTACGAGCAGTACTTC,CASSSIRDRGLYEQYF
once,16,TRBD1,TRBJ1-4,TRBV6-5,TGTGCCAGCAGTTACCACGCCGGCAGGGGGCCCGAAAAACTGTTTTTT,CASSYHAGRGPEKLFF
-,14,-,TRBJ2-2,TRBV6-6,TGTGCCAGCCTCCCCTCTACGAACACCGGGGAGCTGTTTTTT,CASLPSTNTGELFF
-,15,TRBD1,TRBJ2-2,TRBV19,TGTGCCAGTAGTCGACAGGGAGCCAACACCGGGGAGCTGTTTTTT,CASSRQGANTGELFF
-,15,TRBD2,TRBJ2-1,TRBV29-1,TGCAGCGTCGCGTCTAGCGGGAGATCCTACAATGAGCAGTTCTTC,CSVASSGRSYNEQFF
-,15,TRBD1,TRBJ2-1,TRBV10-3,TGTGCCATCAGTGAGGGACAGGCGATCTACAATGAGCAGTTCTTC,CAISEGQAIYNEQFF
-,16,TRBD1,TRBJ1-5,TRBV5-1,TGCGCCAGCAGCTTGTCTGGGACAGGGAGGAATCAGCCCCAGCATTTT,CASSLSGTGRNQPQHF
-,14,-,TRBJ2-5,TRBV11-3,TGTGCCAGCAGCTTAAGAGAAAATCTCGAGACCCAGTACTTC,CASSLRENLETQYF